A few counts support the clone carrying this T cell receptor (beta chain). The antigen remains undetermined. The data belong to a study of blood T cells in healthy people across ages. The study drew donors from healthy Caucasian individuals in Russia aged roughly 6 to 100. At least 5.5 micrograms of total RNA were extracted per sample. A second roughly 6 to 12 cycle PCR used barcoded and J-beta primers. MiXCR, run by TCRdb on the 5' RACE reads, gives a single entry per CDR3 protein. The table lists under 1,000,000 distinct CDR3 sequences, around half of them singletons. Study-level results: Whereas aged donors had fewer naive CD4+ cells, long-lived donors had more of them and higher diversity.

This clonotype was obtained from an elderly man in good health. Input material: blood.

The CDR3 coding sequence is TGTGCCAGCAGCTCCGGGACTAGCGTCAATGAGCAGTTCTTC. Translated, it gives CASSSGTSVNEQFF. V gene TRBV7-3 combines with J gene TRBJ2-1, with TRBD2 identical over 10 bases. Germline V gives CDR1 SGHTA, CDR2 FQGTGA. The CDR3 runs 14 residues. Trimming at V came to 4 bases and at J to 6 bases, leaving 3 bases not matched to a gene.